The rows below give T cell receptor beta chains drawn from one sample of a study of beta chain features in type 1 diabetes. TCRdb keeps only in-frame clones here, not all; method: immunoSEQ multiplex PCR. This sample carries a few hundred thousand clones, about 14% of them seen once, and the ten largest clones take about 0.018%. Sequenced sample: naive CD4+ T cells from blood. Receptor source: a man aged 25-45 years with type 1 diabetes. Both conserved end residues are part of each CDR3. Each record gives: clone size, D gene, V gene, J gene, CDR3 DNA, CDR3 protein. A D gene is named only where the DNA matches it firmly. Expanded clones get a size class; other rows say once, few or many, or leave the size out.

>few|TRBD1|TRBV9|TRBJ2-7
TGTGCCAGCAGCGCTGGGCCCCGCGGGTCGGACAGGGGGATGTACGAGCAGTACTTC
CASSAGPRGSDRGMYEQYF
>NA|NA|TRBV15|TRBJ2-2
TGTGCCACCAGCACCCCGTTTGGGGAGCTGTTTTTT
CATSTPFGELFF
>few|NA|TRBV6-4|TRBJ1-6
TGTGCCAGCAGTGAGGCTCCTAATTCACCCCTCCACTTT
CASSEAPNSPLHF
>NA|NA|TRBV5-6|TRBJ1-2
TGTGCCAGCAGTCCTAGGAGTTATGGCTACACCTTC
CASSPRSYGYTF
>NA|TRBD1|TRBV4-2|TRBJ2-7
TGTGCCAGCAGCCAAGACCGGGACAGGCCTTACTACGAGCAGTACTTC
CASSQDRDRPYYEQYF
>NA|NA|TRBV28|TRBJ2-7
TGTGCCAGCAGTTTCAACCGTCTGGGGGCCTCCTACGAGCAGTACTTC
CASSFNRLGASYEQYF
>few|TRBD1|TRBV5-1|TRBJ1-1
TGCGCCAGCAGCTTTTCCGGGACAGTGAACACTGAAGCTTTCTTT
CASSFSGTVNTEAFF
>few|TRBD1|TRBV19|TRBJ1-1
TGTGCCAGTAGTCCTCGGGACAGCATAGGGGAAGCTTTCTTT
CASSPRDSIGEAFF
>NA|NA|TRBV25-1|TRBJ1-5
TGTGCCAGCAGTGAAGCAGGGAATCAGCCCCAGCATTTT
CASSEAGNQPQHF
>NA|NA|TRBV4-1|TRBJ2-3
TGCGCCAGCAGCCAGTCTGCCCACAGGGGACTTTCAGATACGCAGTATTTT
CASSQSAHRGLSDTQYF
>few|TRBD2|TRBV4-2|TRBJ2-3
TGTGCCAGCAGCCAAGATATACGGGAGGTTGGCACAGATACGCAGTATTTT
CASSQDIREVGTDTQYF
>few|NA|TRBV6-6|TRBJ1-1
TGTGCCAGCAGTACGAGAGACACTGAAGCTTTCTTT
CASSTRDTEAFF
>NA|NA|TRBV7-2|TRBJ1-1
TGTGCCAGCAGCCCCGCGTCCCCAGGCCTACGGAACACTGAAGCTTTCTTT
CASSPASPGLRNTEAFF
>NA|TRBD1|TRBV30|TRBJ2-2
TGTGCCTGGAAACAGGGGGCTACCACCGGGGAGCTGTTTTTT
CAWKQGATTGELFF
>NA|NA|TRBV27|TRBJ2-1
TGTGCCAGCGGGGAAGGGACTGGCAATGAGCAGTTCTTC
CASGEGTGNEQFF
>few|NA|TRBV19|TRBJ1-1
TGTGCCAGTAGTCCCAGCGCGGTGGGCACTGAAGCTTTCTTT
CASSPSAVGTEAFF
>few|NA|TRBV5-4|TRBJ1-5
TGTGCCAGCAGCACCGGACAGCACCAGCCCCAGCATTTT
CASSTGQHQPQHF
>few|TRBD1|TRBV27|TRBJ1-1
TGTGCCAGCAGTTCACGCACAGGGGTAGTCACTGAAGCTTTCTTT
CASSSRTGVVTEAFF
>few|TRBD1|TRBV5-4|TRBJ2-3
TGTGCCAGCAGCTCCCAGGGGGCCGGAGATACGCAGTATTTT
CASSSQGAGDTQYF
>few|NA|TRBV6-6|TRBJ1-2
TGTGCCAGCAGTTACTCCGAGAACTATGGCTACACCTTC
CASSYSENYGYTF
>NA|NA|TRBV6-1|TRBJ2-1
TGTGCCAGCACTAGACCTAGCTCCTACAATGAGCAGTTCTTC
CASTRPSSYNEQFF
>few|TRBD1|TRBV7-9|TRBJ2-3
TGTGCCAGCAGCCGAGGACAGGTTAGGACAGATACGCAGTATTTT
CASSRGQVRTDTQYF